This T cell receptor beta chain was recorded in a study of cytomegalovirus exposure and HLA in healthy donors. The wider study: Samples from HLA-typed donors yielded 85 million to 95 million unique TCRs in an early data release. Findings and caveats of the study: The later analysis indicated that the majority of CMV-associated TCR beta chains appeared HLA-restricted. Association of about 17,000 TCR beta sequences with HLA alleles was found at 0.05 false discovery rate in a later analysis. A later analysis reportedly found that, within productive TCRs, an Asian-associated ancestry cluster had fewer N-insertions than the mean observed across the roughly 700 donors.

Researchers ran the PCR with 60 Vbeta and 13 Jbeta primers. Only in-frame clones appear in the TCRdb table, and some are missing; sequencing was by immunoSEQ multiplex PCR. The data show approximately 46,000 clones, with about 72% seen just once and 5% to 6.5% held by the top ten. Comments on this clone: Its antigen is not identified.

Per the germline V gene, CDR1 is MRHNA and CDR2 is SNTAGT. The CDR3 contains 14 residues. V dropped 6 bases and J dropped 3; count of bases not matched to a gene: 5. The chain recombines TRBV6-4 with TRBJ1-1; the match to TRBD1 covers 9 bases. Sequencing input: PBMCs. The clonotype comes from a man aged 30-40 years in good health and CMV-seronegative. This chain's CDR3 is CASSDRGLYTEAFF. CDR3 coding DNA: TGTGCCAGCAGCGACAGGGGGTTGTACACTGAAGCTTTCTTT.